These 28 T cell receptor beta chains share one sample of origin, sequenced in a study of shared clonotypes between healthy human individuals. CD8 cells regarded as naive lacked CD45RO, were positively chosen for CCR7, and omitted terminally differentiated effector memory CD45RA+ cells. Profiled with immunoSEQ multiplex PCR; TCRdb holds only in-frame clones, not every one. Among a few million clones listed, just over 90% were seen once. The sample was naive CD8+ T cells from PBMCs. These receptor sequences come from a man aged 18 to 30 in good health. Some clones in this sample may be carry-over from other donors' samples.

The chain combines TRBV6-5 with TRBJ2-3; no firm D call. Germline loops: CDR1 MNHEY, CDR2 SVGAGI. The CDR3 consists of 14 residues. V dropped 0 bases and J dropped 1 base, with 5 bases sitting between them. CDR3 nucleotide sequence: TGTGCCAGCAGTTACTCAGAGGGCACAGATACGCAGTATTTT. This translates into CASSYSEGTDTQYF.

In its sample, this clone was seen once. Other DNA sequences from this sample encode an identical CDR3 as well. The V gene is TRBV9, the J gene TRBJ2-1; 8 bases map to TRBD2. The CDR3 spans 16 residues. V was pared by 4 bases and J by 0 bases, with 6 bases of the junction left unmatched. Germline CDR1 is SGDLS and CDR2 is YYNGEE. CDR3 protein: CASSPTSGSSYNEQFF. The CDR3 nucleotides read TGTGCCAGCAGCCCCACTAGCGGAAGCTCCTACAATGAGCAGTTCTTC.

This chain links TRBV28 with TRBJ2-1; TRBD2 is a possible D gene (6 bases). In germline, CDR1 is MDHEN, CDR2 SYDVKM. Deletions cut 4 bases from V and 4 bases from J, with 20 bases between. The CDR3 has 17 residues. CDR3 protein: CASSSQAGTLIYNEQFF. In DNA, the CDR3 is TGTGCCAGCAGTTCCCAAGCGGGCACACTTATTTACAATGAGCAGTTCTTC.

This chain joins TRBV4-1 and TRBJ2-1; 11 bases fit TRBD1. CDR1 is MGHRA, CDR2 YSYEKL, per germline. V trimming: 4 bases; J trimming: 6 bases; junction bases outside the gene matches: 2. The length of the CDR3 is 14 residues. DNA of the CDR3: TGCGCCAGCAGCCTCGGGACAGGGGGCAATGAGCAGTTCTTC. This translates into CASSLGTGGNEQFF.

With regard to this clone: The sample carries other DNA sequences with the same CDR3. The gene calls are TRBV27 and TRBJ2-1; 11 nucleotides line up with TRBD2. Germline CDR1 and CDR2: MNHEY and SMNVEV (reference sequence). The CDR3 is 15 residues long. The trim removed 5 bases at V and 6 bases at J, leaving 6 bases unmatched. This CDR3 reads CASSPLAGGINEQFF. CDR3 DNA sequence: TGTGCCAGCAGTCCCTTAGCGGGAGGGATCAATGAGCAGTTCTTC.

V usage is TRBV14 and J usage is TRBJ1-2, with 7 nucleotides matching TRBD1. Germline V CDR1 and CDR2: SGHDN, FVKESK. The trim removed 6 bases at V and 2 bases at J, leaving 6 bases unmatched. The CDR3 runs 14 residues. CDR3 loop: CASSSQGRNYGYTF. The CDR3 DNA sequence: TGTGCCAGCAGTTCACAGGGGAGGAACTATGGCTACACCTTC. The full variable domain, in which reference TRBV14 and TRBJ1-2 provide the parts outside the CDR3, is EAGVTQFPSHSVIEKGQTVTLRCDPISGHDNLYWYRRVMGKEIKFLLHFVKESKQDESGMPNNRFLAERTGGTYSTLKVQPAELEDSGVYFCASSSQGRNYGYTFGSGTRLTVV.

The genes are TRBV6-1 and TRBJ2-1, with D possibly being TRBD1 or TRBD2 (5 bases each). Germline V gene sequence: CDR1 MNHNS, CDR2 SASEGT. The CDR3 contains 16 residues. V was trimmed by 1 base and J by 4 bases, leaving 14 bases between them. CDR3 sequence: CASSEVAGSVYNEQFF. The CDR3 DNA follows: TGTGCCAGCAGTGAAGTTGCAGGGAGCGTATACAATGAGCAGTTCTTC.

The chain combines TRBV7-9 with TRBJ1-2; a weak D match, TRBD1 (5 bases). The germline V gene encodes CDR1 SEHNR and CDR2 FQNEAQ (reference sequence). With 5 bases removed from V and 0 bases from J, the gap between germline ends came to 16 bases. This CDR3 contains 16 residues. For the CDR3, the DNA is TGTGCCAGCAGCGCACCCGGGACGGAAACTAACTATGGCTACACCTTC. Translation: CASSAPGTETNYGYTF.

This rearrangement joins TRBV29-1 to TRBJ2-7, with TRBD2 identical over 7 bases. The CDR3 runs 13 residues. The germline CDR1 and CDR2 sequences are SQVTM and ANQGSEA. V shed 6 bases and J 3 bases; nucleotides not matched to a gene: 8. DNA for the CDR3: TGCAGCGTGATAGCGGGCCGTAACTACGAGCAGTACTTC. It encodes CSVIAGRNYEQYF.

The sample holds one count of this clone. The genes are TRBV10-1 and TRBJ2-7; D remains ambiguous. This CDR3 is built from 14 residues. V was clipped by 3 bases and J by 5 bases, with 14 bases between them. From germline, CDR1 is WNHNN and CDR2 SYGVQD (reference sequence). The CDR3 region is CASSDVRHYDEQYF. Here the CDR3 DNA reads TGCGCCAGCAGTGATGTAAGACATTATGACGAGCAGTACTTC.

CDR3 region: CASSFFAGGDEQYF. The CDR3 DNA follows: TGTGCCAGCAGTTTTTTTGCAGGGGGGGACGAGCAGTACTTC. V and J are TRBV6-5 and TRBJ2-7; D tentatively fits TRBD1 or TRBD2 (7 bases each). This CDR3 has 14 amino acids. V lost 4 bases and J lost 5, with 15 bases in between. Germline lookup yields CDR1 MNHEY and CDR2 SVGAGI.

J is TRBJ2-1 and V is TRBV11-1; TRBD2 agrees at 7 bases. Looked up from germline, CDR1 is SGHAT and CDR2 is FQDESV (reference sequence). The CDR3 has 14 residues. Losses at the gene ends were 2 bases for V and 4 bases for J; bases not matched to a gene: 2. The CDR3 DNA reads TGTGCCAGCAGCTTAAGCGGGATGTACAATGAGCAGTTCTTC. It translates to CASSLSGMYNEQFF.

The chain links TRBV7-2 to TRBJ2-1, with D possibly called TRBD1 or TRBD2 (5 bases each). Germline loops: CDR1 SGHTA, CDR2 FQGNSA. V was clipped by 2 bases and J by 10 bases, with 12 bases between them. The CDR3 is made up of 13 amino acids. CDR3 sequence (DNA): TGTGCCAGCAGCTTAACGGGGCCATACGAGCAGTTCTTC. Translating gives CASSLTGPYEQFF.

The chain links TRBV15 to TRBJ2-1; maybe TRBD2 (7 bases). V lost 0 bases, J lost 6 bases, and 15 bases lay in between. This CDR3 contains 16 residues. Germline values: CDR1 LNHNV, CDR2 YYDKDF (reference sequence). The CDR3 reads CATSRDLVGGLNEQFF. CDR3 nucleotides: TGTGCCACCAGCAGAGATTTGGTCGGGGGGCTCAATGAGCAGTTCTTC.

The chain uses TRBV6-6 and TRBJ2-7, with no clear D. The CDR3 contains 13 residues. V lost 2 bases and J 5 bases, leaving 10 bases between the germline ends. Germline assignment: CDR1 MNHNY and CDR2 SVGAGI (reference sequence). CDR3 bases: TGTGCCAGCAGTTACGTCGCAGTTCACGAGCAGTACTTC. It encodes CASSYVAVHEQYF.

The chain carries TRBV9 and TRBJ2-1; weak D call: TRBD1 (8 bases). The V gene's germline CDR1 is SGDLS and CDR2 YYNGEE. This CDR3 has 16 amino acids. V was cut by 7 bases and J by 10 bases, with 27 bases left in between. The CDR3 region is CASGTKPGQDPREQFF. CDR3 sequence (DNA): TGTGCCAGCGGGACTAAACCGGGACAGGACCCCAGGGAGCAGTTCTTC.

V is TRBV2 and J is TRBJ2-1; a possible D gene is TRBD2 (6 bases). This CDR3 region has 15 residues. V was clipped by 1 base and J by 8 bases, with 15 bases between them. Germline lookup yields CDR1 SNHLY and CDR2 FYNNEI. CDR3 loop: CASSEGTTARYEQFF. The CDR3 DNA is TGTGCCAGCAGTGAAGGGACTACCGCCAGATATGAGCAGTTCTTC.

This clone showed up just once. V is TRBV28 and J is TRBJ1-2, with a weak D call TRBD1 (6 bases). V dropped 6 bases and J dropped 7 bases, with 21 bases sitting between them. The CDR3 is made up of 15 amino acids. Germline loops: CDR1 MDHEN, CDR2 SYDVKM. CDR3 DNA: TGTGCCAGCAGCCCTAGCAGGGGCGCTTACTCTGGCTACACCTTC. Protein: CASSPSRGAYSGYTF.

Written as DNA, the CDR3 is TGTGCCTGGAGCCGGGAGGGGCCTTCCTACGAGCAGTACTTC. Translating it yields CAWSREGPSYEQYF. The chain couples TRBV30 to TRBJ2-7; 8 nucleotides match TRBD2. CDR1 GTSNPN and CDR2 SVGIG come from the germline V gene (reference sequence). V trimming: 3 bases; J trimming: 1 base; junction bases outside the gene matches: 5. This CDR3 has 14 residues.

V is TRBV28 and J is TRBJ2-7; D gene unclear. Trimming removed 5 bases at V and 2 bases at J, with 10 bases between. Germline V gene sequence: CDR1 MDHEN, CDR2 SYDVKM. CDR3 size: 13 residues. Here the CDR3 reads CASSLRVTYEQYF. The DNA for the CDR3 is TGTGCCAGCAGTCTACGGGTTACCTACGAGCAGTACTTC.

The chain has TRBV6-5 and TRBJ1-5; no reliable D call. The germline gives CDR1 MNHEY, CDR2 SVGAGI. The V end was cut by 7 bases, the J end by 4 bases, with 17 bases between. The length of the CDR3 is 15 residues. CDR3 in DNA: TGTGCCAGCAATTATGGGCGCAGGCCAAATCAGCCCCAGCATTTT. It encodes CASNYGRRPNQPQHF.

This clone showed up just a few times. In DNA form, the CDR3 reads TGTGCCAGCAGCACGGACGGAAAAAGCAATCAGCCCCAGCATTTT. Protein sequence: CASSTDGKSNQPQHF. V is TRBV7-6 and J is TRBJ1-5; no reliable D call. The CDR3 is 15 amino acids. V dropped 5 bases and J dropped 1 base, with 12 bases sitting between them. CDR1 and CDR2 from the germline V gene are SGHVS and FNYEAQ.

This rearrangement joins TRBV5-1 to TRBJ2-1; the D is unclear. CDR3 length: 16 residues. CDR1 is SGHRS and CDR2 is YFSETQ in the germline V gene. V dropped 0 bases and J dropped 4 bases, with 14 bases sitting between them. The CDR3 DNA reads TGCGCCAGCAGCTTGGATGGGGTTAAGAAATACAATGAGCAGTTCTTC. It yields the protein CASSLDGVKKYNEQFF.

This clone was recorded only once. The rearrangement links TRBV6-1 to TRBJ2-7, with TRBD2 matching 16 bases. Germline V gene sequence: CDR1 MNHNS, CDR2 SASEGT. This CDR3 has 15 residues. J lost 6 bases, V lost 9 bases, and 8 bases had no gene match. Written as DNA, the CDR3 is TGTGCCAGTCCCCCGGGACTAGCGGGAGGGCGCGAGCAGTACTTC. It translates to CASPPGLAGGREQYF.

The rearrangement links TRBV4-3 to TRBJ2-7; 7 positions match TRBD2. The germline gives CDR1 LGHNA, CDR2 YSLEER. This CDR3 comprises 14 residues. Trimming at V came to 4 bases and at J to 6 bases, leaving 9 bases not matched to a gene. The DNA for the CDR3 is TGCGCCAGCAGCCCCGGACGGACTAGGGGCGAGCAGTACTTC. Residues: CASSPGRTRGEQYF.

The rearrangement joins TRBV7-9 to TRBJ2-3, with a tentative D call TRBD2 (5 bases). The CDR3 extends over 15 amino acids. Germline assignment: CDR1 SEHNR and CDR2 FQNEAQ (reference sequence). V gave up 4 bases and J gave up 4 bases, with 15 bases separating them. CDR3: CASSSGPAGADTQYF. The DNA for the CDR3 is TGTGCCAGCAGCTCTGGGCCGGCCGGGGCAGATACGCAGTATTTT.

On this clone: The sample holds other DNA sequences that translate to the same CDR3. The chain recombines TRBV7-9 with TRBJ1-4; D gene uncertain. CDR1 and CDR2 (germline): SEHNR, FQNEAQ (reference sequence). CDR3 size: 11 residues. With 1 base removed from V and 6 bases from J, the gap between germline ends came to 0 bases. CDR3 bases: TGTGCCAGCAGCTTAGATGAAAAACTGTTTTTT. Translated, it gives CASSLDEKLFF. Full variable domain (rest looked up from reference TRBV7-9 and TRBJ1-4): DTGVSQNPRHKITKRGQNVTFRCDPISEHNRLYWYRQTLGQGPEFLTYFQNEAQLEKSRLLSDRFSAERPKGSFSTLEIQRTEQGDSAMYLCASSLDEKLFFGSGTQLSVL.

The chain carries TRBV2 and TRBJ2-1; D not resolved. The germline V gene has CDR1 SNHLY and CDR2 FYNNEI. There are 9 residues in the CDR3. The V end was cut by 8 bases, the J end by 10 bases, with 6 bases between. In DNA, the CDR3 is TGTGCCAGCCGCCGGGAGCAGTTCTTC. Protein product: CASRREQFF.